This T cell receptor beta chain was identified during a study of T cell changes during pregnancy in multiple sclerosis (dated by TCRdb to about 2019). Notes on the research overall: In women with multiple sclerosis, the researchers looked at how the T cell repertoire shifted as pregnancy progressed.

About this clone itself: It has no known antigen specificity. There are no base qualities to consult, and no much larger clone falls within one base.

From its cysteine to its phenylalanine, the CDR3 spans 13 amino acids. Solely the CDR3 DNA is kept, with 39 bases framed from the first base. Library prep was done by the immunoSEQ multiplex PCR assay. TCRdb took over this immuneACCESS table, retaining in-frame rearrangements with V and J assigned. Such tables are incomplete; in checked studies, under half of the missing clones stem from an unresolved V gene, and the remainder is unexplained. Counted in this sample were 95,000 to 100,000 clones; more than 90% of them appeared once. Over 3% of the sample lies in the top ten. The rearrangement joined TRBV12-1 to TRBJ2-7; no check of the table's D call, TRBD1, against the DNA was made. TRBV12-1 constitutes a pseudogene. The sequencing here drew on peripheral blood, taken in the second trimester of pregnancy. The clonotype was recovered from a female donor with multiple sclerosis, enrolled in a pregnancy study. The nucleotide sequence reads TGTGCCAGGACTCGACAGGGTGGGTACGAGCAGTACTTC. Its protein is CARTRQGGYEQYF.